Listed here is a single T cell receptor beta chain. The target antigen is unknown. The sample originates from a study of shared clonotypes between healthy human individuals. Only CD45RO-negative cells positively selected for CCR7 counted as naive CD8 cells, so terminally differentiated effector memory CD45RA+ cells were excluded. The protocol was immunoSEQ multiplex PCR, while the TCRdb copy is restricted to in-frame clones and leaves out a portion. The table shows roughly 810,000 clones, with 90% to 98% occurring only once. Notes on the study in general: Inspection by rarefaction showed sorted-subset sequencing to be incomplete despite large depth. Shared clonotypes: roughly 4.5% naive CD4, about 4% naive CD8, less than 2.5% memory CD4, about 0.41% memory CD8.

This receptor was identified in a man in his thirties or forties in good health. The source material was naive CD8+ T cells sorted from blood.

The CDR3 coding sequence is TGTGCCAGCAGCTTGGGCCCCGGGACGGACTCTGGAAACACCATATATTTT. It specifies CASSLGPGTDSGNTIYF. This sequence joins TRBV7-7 and TRBJ1-3, with a weak D call TRBD1 (5 bases). V lost 3 bases and J 0 bases, leaving 15 bases between the germline ends. The CDR3 contains 17 residues. Germline CDR1 is SSHAT and CDR2 is FNYEAQ (reference sequence).